Here is one T cell receptor beta chain with its context. This clone was detected only once. The clone's antigen remains unknown. Qualities for individual bases were not recorded, and no much larger clone is one base off. A single read is weak support. The CDR3 runs 17 amino acids, cysteine and phenylalanine included. Solely the CDR3 DNA is kept, with 51 bases framed from the first base. Between the V and J ends, shortened by 8 bases and 5 bases respectively, the junction contains 24 bases. Sequences SNHLY (CDR1) and FYNNEI (CDR2) are obtained from the germline V gene. The library was built by means of PCR. These reads were obtained on an Illumina HiSeq 4000. The TCR beta-chain CDR3 region of each patient was profiled by high-throughput sequencing. The original pipeline was this. The researchers built a classifier to tell apart papillary thyroid cancer patients with distant metastasis, based on CDR3 differences among clinicopathological groups. To measure repertoire diversity the researchers used the Shannon index, while the Morisita-Horn index served to gauge how similar the tumor and blood repertoires were. TCRdb ran its own pipeline on the public reads, namely fastp trimming at Q25 and MiXCR clone calling, and kept in-frame beta chains. V and J calls and clone size were set by TCRdb, not the authors. The sample profile shows some 25,000 clones; under 25% of them were found once. Jointly, the top ten make up approximately 12% of the sample.

These data originate in a study of metastatic and nonmetastatic thyroid tumors (dated by TCRdb to 2020 to 2022). The study in broad terms: The researchers compared repertoires between peripheral blood samples and tumor or nodule tissue samples from patients with malignant or benign thyroid disease.

Before undergoing thyroid surgery, none of the patients had been given any kind of treatment. Using T-cell receptor beta sequencing, the researchers looked back retrospectively at clinical samples from patients, gathered between the early 2010s and the late 2010s. Here is what the overall study found, with its caveats: In both blood and tumor samples, malignant tumors were reported to have significantly higher TCR beta diversity than benign nodules.

The TCR was taken from a male donor with papillary thyroid cancer or a benign thyroid nodule (not recorded which). Some clones in this sample may be carry-over from other donors' samples. Sequencing used blood. The chain is encoded by TRBV2 joined to TRBJ2-2; the D gene is possibly TRBD2, with 6 bases matching. The CDR3 corresponds to CASSGGVELELTGELFF. The DNA sequence is as follows: TGTGCCAGCTCAGGCGGGGTAGAGCTGGAGTTGACCGGGGAGCTGTTTTTT.